This T cell receptor (beta chain) was sequenced during a study of T cell responses to AZD1222 COVID-19 vaccine. Study-wide findings and caveats: Donors, mostly white British, included more females; clonal diversity was possibly underestimated.

Germline V gene data show CDR1 as LGHDT and CDR2 as YNNKEL (reference sequence). Trimming stripped 4 bases from V and 8 bases from J, with 21 bases between. This CDR3 region has 15 residues. The assay was immunoSEQ multiplex PCR, and TCRdb's table has in-frame clones only and misses some. In the table there are 150,000 or so clones, over 90% of which are singletons. Turning to this clone: As yet, its antigen is unknown.

The V and J genes are TRBV3-1 (or the pseudogene TRBV3-2) and TRBJ2-7; no clear D gene. The TCR originated in an adult who received the AZD1222 COVID-19 vaccine. The sample in question was peripheral blood, obtained 28 days after the second AZD1222 dose. CDR3 bases: TGTGCCAGCAGCCCTTTTCTCCTCTTGCCCTTTCAGCAGTACTTC. Its translation is CASSPFLLLPFQQYF.